The rows below give T cell receptor beta chains drawn from one sample of a study of cytomegalovirus exposure and HLA in healthy donors. Sequencing was performed with immunoSEQ multiplex PCR; in TCRdb, only in-frame clones are kept and a portion is missing. The sample yields more than 95,000 clones, about 80% seen once. Sequencing was carried out using PBMCs. These receptors were taken from a man aged 35 to 55 in good health and CMV-seropositive. CDR3s include the opening cysteine and the closing phenylalanine or tryptophan. The order of the fields is clone size, V gene, CDR3 length, D gene, J gene, CDR3 DNA, CDR3 protein. A D gene is named only where the DNA matches it firmly. Clone size is not always given. Where it is, it says once, few, many or a class for expanded clones.

NA	TRBV11-2	14	TRBD1	TRBJ2-5	TGTGCCAGCAGCCGCGGGACAGGGGGTGAGACCCAGTACTTC	CASSRGTGGETQYF
once	TRBV4-3	20	NA	TRBJ1-3	TGCGCCAGCAGCCAAGAGGGGGCTAAGGAGGAGGAGGTGTCTGGAAACACCATATATTTT	CASSQEGAKEEEVSGNTIYF
NA	TRBV6-5	14	TRBD1	TRBJ2-2	TGTGCCAGCAACCCGACAGGGGTAACCGGGGAGCTGTTTTTT	CASNPTGVTGELFF
few	TRBV4-1	15	TRBD1	TRBJ2-4	TGCGCCAGCAGCCCCCGACAGGGGGTGGAAAACAGTCAGTACTTC	CASSPRQGVENSQYF
once	TRBV9	16	NA	TRBJ1-6	TGTGCCAGCAGCGTCGGGCGGGGGGTGGGTAATTCACCCCTCCACTTT	CASSVGRGVGNSPLHF
once	TRBV4-1	12	NA	TRBJ2-7	TGCGCCAGCAGCCAAGCGGATGACTTGCAGTACTTC	CASSQADDLQYF
NA	TRBV10-3	12	NA	TRBJ1-2	TGTGCCACCCGCCGGGGGGAGGATGGCTACACCTTC	CATRRGEDGYTF
NA	TRBV5-4	15	NA	TRBJ1-2	TGTGCCAGCAGTCTGCGGCAGGGCGCTAACTATGGCTACACCTTC	CASSLRQGANYGYTF
NA	TRBV6-4	19	TRBD1	TRBJ1-4	TGTGCCAGCAGTGACCCGACAGGGGTGAAGCAAGCAACTAATGAAAAACTGTTTTTT	CASSDPTGVKQATNEKLFF
NA	TRBV15	16	TRBD2	TRBJ2-2	TGTGCCACCAGCAGCGGGGCGGGGGGGCCCACCGGGGAGCTGTTTTTT	CATSSGAGGPTGELFF
NA	TRBV5-1	17	TRBD2	TRBJ2-5	TGCGCCAGCAGCTTGGTTTGGGCGGGAGGAATACAAGAGACCCAGTACTTC	CASSLVWAGGIQETQYF
NA	TRBV9	16	TRBD1	TRBJ1-6	TGTGCCAGCAGCGCCAGGGGGAGCTCCTATAATTCACCCCTCCACTTT	CASSARGSSYNSPLHF
once	TRBV2	12	TRBD1	TRBJ1-2	TGTGCCAGCAGTGGACAGGGGGGCGGCTACACCTTC	CASSGQGGGYTF
NA	TRBV30	14	TRBD2	TRBJ2-3	TGTGCCTGGAGTGTAAGCGGGGGGTGGGATACGCAGTATTTT	CAWSVSGGWDTQYF
few	TRBV11-2	15	NA	TRBJ2-7	TGTGCCAGCAGCCCCACGGGACAAGGCAACTACGAGCAGTACTTC	CASSPTGQGNYEQYF
once	TRBV7-8	18	TRBD1	TRBJ1-3	TGTGCCAGCAGCACGCCGGGACAGGGGACATTTTTAGGAAACACCATATATTTT	CASSTPGQGTFLGNTIYF
NA	TRBV10-3	18	NA	TRBJ2-7	TGTGCCATCACTCCGGACAGGGGGCTGGGACTAGCGGCCTCCTGGCAGTACTTC	CAITPDRGLGLAASWQYF
NA	TRBV9	11	NA	TRBJ1-3	TGTGCCAGCAGCGACAGAAACACCATATATTTT	CASSDRNTIYF
NA	TRBV6-1	17	TRBD2	TRBJ2-1	TGTGCCAGCAGTGAAGGGGGGAACTACCTAAGCGGGGGTGAGCAGTTCTTC	CASSEGGNYLSGGEQFF
NA	TRBV5-1	17	TRBD2	TRBJ2-2	TGCGCCAGCAGCTTGGAGACTAGCGGGAGGTACACCGGGGAGCTGTTTTTT	CASSLETSGRYTGELFF
NA	TRBV25-1	15	TRBD1	TRBJ2-5	TGTGCCAGCAGTGATGGGGACAGGGGGCGAGAGACCCAGTACTTC	CASSDGDRGRETQYF
NA	TRBV25-1	15	TRBD1	TRBJ1-4	TGTGCCAGCAGAGGGGGCGGGACAAATACAGAAAAACTGTTTTTT	CASRGGGTNTEKLFF
NA	TRBV7-3	15	TRBD1	TRBJ2-1	TGTGCCAGCAGCTTAGCCGGGACAGACTACAATGAGCAGTTCTTC	CASSLAGTDYNEQFF
NA	TRBV11-3	18	TRBD1	TRBJ2-3	TGTGCCAGCAGCTTTGGAGGGCTTAACAGGGGGCTTTCAGATACGCAGTATTTT	CASSFGGLNRGLSDTQYF
NA	TRBV21-1	15	NA	TRBJ2-7	TGTGCCAGCAGCAAAGGCAAGCGGGTGACCTACGAGCAGTACTTC	CASSKGKRVTYEQYF
once	TRBV19	14	NA	TRBJ1-1	TGTGCCAGTAGTATTTTCGGGGGGAACACTGAAGCTTTCTTT	CASSIFGGNTEAFF
NA	TRBV28	14	NA	TRBJ1-5	TGTGCCAGCAGTTTGGGGCTGGAGGGGCAGCCCCAGCATTTT	CASSLGLEGQPQHF
NA	TRBV11-2	15	NA	TRBJ2-1	TGTGCCAGCAGCTTACCCAAACTAGTTGACTCTGAGCAGTTCTTC	CASSLPKLVDSEQFF
NA	TRBV6-6	12	NA	TRBJ2-1	TGTGCCAGCAGCCACCCTAGAATTGAGCAGTTCTTC	CASSHPRIEQFF